This TCR beta chain was obtained from a study of cytomegalovirus exposure and HLA in healthy donors. Study-wide results and limits: In a later analysis, HLA-C alleles had the fewest associated TCRs, DRB1 alleles the most. The study put around 180 TCR beta chains on its list as cytomegalovirus-associated. Later genetic work tied a missense DCLRE1C variant to beta-chain V and J trimming.

To note about this clone: Its antigen is not known.

Primers for the PCR totalled 60 Vbeta and 13 Jbeta. Repertoires were generated with immunoSEQ multiplex PCR, while TCRdb's copy carries only in-frame clones and drops some. The table has around 200,000 clones, roughly 80% seen once; the top ten hold 1.6%. Germline lookup yields CDR1 SGDLS and CDR2 YYNGEE. This CDR3 contains 14 residues. Germline trimming cut 7 bases from V and 5 bases from J; bases unmatched to any gene: 11. Material for sequencing was PBMCs. This TCR came from a woman between 18 and 30 years old in good health and CMV-seronegative. V is TRBV9 and J is TRBJ2-5; 7 bases match TRBD2. The CDR3 DNA reads as TGTGCCAGCGCGCCCAGCGGGGAGATGGAGACCCAGTACTTC. Translated, it gives CASAPSGEMETQYF. Based on the CDR3 plus reference TRBV9 and TRBJ2-5, the full variable domain is DSGVTQTPKHLITATGQRVTLRCSPRSGDLSVYWYQQSLDQGLQFLIQYYNGEERAKGNILERFSAQQFPDLHSELNLSSLELGDSALYFCASAPSGEMETQYFGPGTRLLVL.